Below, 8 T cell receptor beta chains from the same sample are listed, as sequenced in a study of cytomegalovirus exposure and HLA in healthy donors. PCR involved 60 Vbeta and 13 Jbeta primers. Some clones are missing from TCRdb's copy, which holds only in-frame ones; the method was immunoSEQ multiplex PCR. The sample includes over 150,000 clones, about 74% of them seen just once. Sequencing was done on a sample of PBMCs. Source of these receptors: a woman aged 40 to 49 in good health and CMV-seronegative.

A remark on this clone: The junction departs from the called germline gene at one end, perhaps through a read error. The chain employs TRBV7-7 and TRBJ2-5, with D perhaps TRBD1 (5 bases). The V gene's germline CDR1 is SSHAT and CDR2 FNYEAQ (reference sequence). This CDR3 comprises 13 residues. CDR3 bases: TGTGCTAGCAGCACAGGACGTCAAGAGACCCAGTACTTC. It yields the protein CASSTGRQETQYF.

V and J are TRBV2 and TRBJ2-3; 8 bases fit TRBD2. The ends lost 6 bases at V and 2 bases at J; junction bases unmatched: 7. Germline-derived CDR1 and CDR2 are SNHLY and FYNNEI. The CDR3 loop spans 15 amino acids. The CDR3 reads CASSPPGGYTDTQYF. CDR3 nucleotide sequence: TGTGCCAGCAGCCCCCCGGGGGGGTACACAGATACGCAGTATTTT.

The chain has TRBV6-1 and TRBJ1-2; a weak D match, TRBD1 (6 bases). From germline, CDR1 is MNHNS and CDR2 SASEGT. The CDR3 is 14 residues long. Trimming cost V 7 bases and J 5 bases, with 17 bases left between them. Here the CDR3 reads CASNGRGGVYGYTF. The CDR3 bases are TGTGCCAGCAATGGGAGGGGGGGGGTGTATGGCTACACCTTC.

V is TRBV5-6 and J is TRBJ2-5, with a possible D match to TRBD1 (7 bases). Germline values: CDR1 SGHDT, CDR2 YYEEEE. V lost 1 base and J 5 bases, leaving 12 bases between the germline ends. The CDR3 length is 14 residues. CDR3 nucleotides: TGTGCCAGCAGCTTGCAGGGGGGCGATGAGACCCAGTACTTC. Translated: CASSLQGGDETQYF.

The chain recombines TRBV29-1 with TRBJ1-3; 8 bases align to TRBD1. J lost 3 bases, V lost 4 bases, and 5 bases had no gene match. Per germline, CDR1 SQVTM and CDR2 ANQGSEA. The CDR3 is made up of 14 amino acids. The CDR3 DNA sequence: TGCAGCGTTGGACTGACAGGGGTTGGAAACACCATATATTTT. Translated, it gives CSVGLTGVGNTIYF. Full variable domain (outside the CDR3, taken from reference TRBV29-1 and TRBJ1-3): SAVISQKPSRDICQRGTSLTIQCQVDSQVTMMFWYRQQPGQSLTLIATANQGSEATYESGFVIDKFPISRPNLTFSTLTVSNMSPEDSSIYLCSVGLTGVGNTIYFGEGSWLTVV.

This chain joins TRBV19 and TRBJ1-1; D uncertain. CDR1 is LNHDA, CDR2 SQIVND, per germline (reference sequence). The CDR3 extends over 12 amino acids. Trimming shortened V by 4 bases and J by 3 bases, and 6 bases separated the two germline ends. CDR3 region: CASSTIYTEAFF. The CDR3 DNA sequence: TGTGCCAGTAGTACTATCTACACTGAAGCTTTCTTT.

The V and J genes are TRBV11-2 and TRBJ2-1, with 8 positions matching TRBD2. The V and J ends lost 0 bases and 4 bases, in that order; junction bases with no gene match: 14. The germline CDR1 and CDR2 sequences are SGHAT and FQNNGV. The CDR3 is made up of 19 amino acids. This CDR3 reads CASSLDPPGLAGGYNEQFF. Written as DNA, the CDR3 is TGTGCCAGCAGCTTAGATCCTCCAGGATTGGCGGGGGGTTACAATGAGCAGTTCTTC. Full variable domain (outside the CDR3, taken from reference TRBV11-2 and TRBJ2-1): EAGVAQSPRYKIIEKRQSVAFWCNPISGHATLYWYQQILGQGPKLLIQFQNNGVVDDSQLPKDRFSAERLKGVDSTLKIQPAKLEDSAVYLCASSLDPPGLAGGYNEQFFGPGTRLTVL.

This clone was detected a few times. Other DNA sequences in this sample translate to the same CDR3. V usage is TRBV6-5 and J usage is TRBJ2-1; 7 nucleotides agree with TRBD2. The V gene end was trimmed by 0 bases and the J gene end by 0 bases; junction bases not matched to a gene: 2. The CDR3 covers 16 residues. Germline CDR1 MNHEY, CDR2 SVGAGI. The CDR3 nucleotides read TGTGCCAGCAGTTACTCGGGGGGGAGCTCCTACAATGAGCAGTTCTTC. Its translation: CASSYSGGSSYNEQFF.